The following is a T cell receptor (beta chain) sequence with its context. Its antigen remains unidentified. This specimen comes from a study of cytomegalovirus exposure and HLA in healthy donors. Per the germline V gene, CDR1 is MNHEY and CDR2 is SVGAGI. CDR3 length equals 14 residues. Trimming took 4 bases from V and 7 from J, leaving 16 bases between them. Both 60 Vbeta primers and 13 Jbeta primers went into the PCR. Here immunoSEQ multiplex PCR was the method, and the copy in TCRdb shows in-frame clones only, minus some. The sample has about 39,000 clones. Study results and caveats: The study found most TCR sequences rare, yet found some public TCRs in many donors. Serostatus for CMV was the only available immune exposure information. By a later analysis, the bulk of CMV-associated TCR beta chains appeared HLA-restricted.

The sequence came from a male donor in good health and CMV-seronegative. Sequencing used PBMCs. The chain couples TRBV6-5 to TRBJ1-2; perhaps TRBD1 as D (6 bases). The CDR3 here is CASSSPTGSPGYTF. The CDR3 DNA reads TGTGCCAGCAGTTCCCCGACAGGTAGCCCTGGCTACACCTTC.